This record covers a single T cell receptor beta chain. This sample is drawn from a study of shared T cell receptors in the human thymus. Clones were read by immunoSEQ multiplex PCR, and TCRdb kept only the in-frame ones, dropping some. This table has about 400,000 clones, roughly 94% appearing once. Germline loops: CDR1 SEHNR, CDR2 FQNEAQ (reference sequence). The V end lost 5 bases, the J end lost 0 bases, and 8 bases lay between the germline ends. The CDR3 length is 15 residues. This clonotype originated in a human donor. What was sequenced was thymocytes. V usage is TRBV7-9 and J usage is TRBJ2-6; no firm D call. The CDR3 DNA reads TGTGCCAGCAGCCTCCGCCCCTCTGGGGCCAACGTCCTGACTTTC. Protein: CASSLRPSGANVLTF.